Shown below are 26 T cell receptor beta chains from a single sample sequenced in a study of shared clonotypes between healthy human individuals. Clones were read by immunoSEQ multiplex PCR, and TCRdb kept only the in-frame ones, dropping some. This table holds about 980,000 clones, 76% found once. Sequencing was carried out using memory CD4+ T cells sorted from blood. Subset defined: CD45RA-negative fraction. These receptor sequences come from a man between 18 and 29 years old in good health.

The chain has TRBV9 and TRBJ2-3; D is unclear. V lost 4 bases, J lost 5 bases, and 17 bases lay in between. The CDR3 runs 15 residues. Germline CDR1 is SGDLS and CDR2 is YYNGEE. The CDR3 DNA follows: TGTGCCAGCAGCACTCGAGGCGATCCGCGAGATACGCAGTATTTT. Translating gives CASSTRGDPRDTQYF.

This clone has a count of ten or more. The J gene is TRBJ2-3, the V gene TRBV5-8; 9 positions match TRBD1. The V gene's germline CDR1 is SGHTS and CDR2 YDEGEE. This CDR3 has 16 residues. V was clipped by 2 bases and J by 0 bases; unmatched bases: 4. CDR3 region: CASSFPGTGSTDTQYF. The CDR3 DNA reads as TGTGCCAGCAGCTTCCCCGGGACAGGGAGCACAGATACGCAGTATTTT.

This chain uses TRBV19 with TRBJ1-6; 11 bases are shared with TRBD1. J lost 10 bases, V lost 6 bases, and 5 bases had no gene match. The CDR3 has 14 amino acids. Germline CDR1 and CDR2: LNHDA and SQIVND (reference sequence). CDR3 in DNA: TGTGCCAGTAGAGGGACAGGGGGGGGATCACCCCTCCACTTT. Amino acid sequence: CASRGTGGGSPLHF.

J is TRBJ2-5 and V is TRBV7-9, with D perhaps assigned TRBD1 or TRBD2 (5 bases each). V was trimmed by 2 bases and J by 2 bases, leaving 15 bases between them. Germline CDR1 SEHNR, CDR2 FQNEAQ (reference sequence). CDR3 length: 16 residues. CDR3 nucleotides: TGTGCCAGCAGCTTACTAGGGACCGGGTTACAAGAGACCCAGTACTTC. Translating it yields CASSLLGTGLQETQYF.

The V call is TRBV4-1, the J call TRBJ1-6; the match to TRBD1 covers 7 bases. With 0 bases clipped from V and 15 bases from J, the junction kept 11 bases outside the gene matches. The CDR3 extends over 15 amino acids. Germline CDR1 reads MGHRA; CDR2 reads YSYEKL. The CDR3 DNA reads TGCGCCAGCAGCCAAGATTCGCAGGGGGTTCGGGTCCTCCACTTT. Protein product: CASSQDSQGVRVLHF.

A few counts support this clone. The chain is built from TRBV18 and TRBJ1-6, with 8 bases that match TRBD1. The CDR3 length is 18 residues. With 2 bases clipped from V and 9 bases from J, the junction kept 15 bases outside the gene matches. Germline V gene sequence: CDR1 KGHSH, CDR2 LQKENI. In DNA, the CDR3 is TGTGCCAGCTCACCAAACCCCCCCCAGGGGGCTATAGGTTCACCCCTCCACTTT. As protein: CASSPNPPQGAIGSPLHF.

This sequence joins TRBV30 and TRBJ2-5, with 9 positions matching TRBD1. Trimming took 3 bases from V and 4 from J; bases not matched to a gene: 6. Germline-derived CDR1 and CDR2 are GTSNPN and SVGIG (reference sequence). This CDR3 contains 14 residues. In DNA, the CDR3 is TGTGCCTGGAGGGGAACAGGGGGCGCAGAGACCCAGTACTTC. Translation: CAWRGTGGAETQYF.

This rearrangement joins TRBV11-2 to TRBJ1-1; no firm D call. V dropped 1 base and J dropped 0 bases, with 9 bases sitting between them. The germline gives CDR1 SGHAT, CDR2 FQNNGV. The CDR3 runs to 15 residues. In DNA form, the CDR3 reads TGTGCCAGCAGCTTAGGGTCAGTATTGAACACTGAAGCTTTCTTT. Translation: CASSLGSVLNTEAFF. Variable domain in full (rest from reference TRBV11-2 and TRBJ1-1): EAGVAQSPRYKIIEKRQSVAFWCNPISGHATLYWYQQILGQGPKLLIQFQNNGVVDDSQLPKDRFSAERLKGVDSTLKIQPAKLEDSAVYLCASSLGSVLNTEAFFGQGTRLTVV.

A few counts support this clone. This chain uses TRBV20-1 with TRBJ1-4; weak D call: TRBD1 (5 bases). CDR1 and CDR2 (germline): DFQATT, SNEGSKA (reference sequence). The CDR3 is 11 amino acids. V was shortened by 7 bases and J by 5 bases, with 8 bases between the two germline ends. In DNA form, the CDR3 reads TGCAGTGGTTGGGGGAATGAAAAACTGTTTTTT. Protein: CSGWGNEKLFF.

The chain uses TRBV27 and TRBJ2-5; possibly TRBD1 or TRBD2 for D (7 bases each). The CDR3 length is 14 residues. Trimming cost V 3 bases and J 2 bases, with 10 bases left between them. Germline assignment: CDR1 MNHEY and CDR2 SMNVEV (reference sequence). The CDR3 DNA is TGTGCCAGCAGTTTCCAGGGGGGGCAAGAGACCCAGTACTTC. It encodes CASSFQGGQETQYF.

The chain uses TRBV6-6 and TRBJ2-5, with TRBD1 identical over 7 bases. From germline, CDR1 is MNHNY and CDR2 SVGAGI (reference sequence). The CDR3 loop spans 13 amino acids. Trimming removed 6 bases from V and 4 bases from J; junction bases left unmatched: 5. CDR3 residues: CASSDRVGETQYF. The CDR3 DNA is TGTGCCAGCAGCGACAGGGTAGGAGAGACCCAGTACTTC.

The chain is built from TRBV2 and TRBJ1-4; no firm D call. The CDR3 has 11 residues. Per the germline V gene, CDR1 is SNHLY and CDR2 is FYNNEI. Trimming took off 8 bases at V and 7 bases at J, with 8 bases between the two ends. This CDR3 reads CASGQAEKLFF. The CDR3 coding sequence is TGTGCCAGCGGGCAGGCTGAAAAACTGTTTTTT. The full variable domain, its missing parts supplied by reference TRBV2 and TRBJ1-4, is EPEVTQTPSHQVTQMGQEVILRCVPISNHLYFYWYRQILGQKVEFLVSFYNNEISEKSEIFDDQFSVERPDGSNFTLKIRSTKLEDSAMYFCASGQAEKLFFGSGTQLSVL.

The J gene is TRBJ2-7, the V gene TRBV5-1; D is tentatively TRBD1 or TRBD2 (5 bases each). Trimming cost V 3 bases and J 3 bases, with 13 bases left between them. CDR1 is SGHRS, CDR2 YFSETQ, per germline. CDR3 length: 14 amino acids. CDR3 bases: TGCGCCAGCAGCTCGGGACCTACTATCTACGAGCAGTACTTC. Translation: CASSSGPTIYEQYF.

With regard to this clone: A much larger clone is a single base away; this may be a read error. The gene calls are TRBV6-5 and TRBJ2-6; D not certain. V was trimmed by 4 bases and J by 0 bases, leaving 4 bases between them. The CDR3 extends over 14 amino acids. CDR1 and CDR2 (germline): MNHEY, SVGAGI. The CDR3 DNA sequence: TGTGCCAGCAGTTCGTACTCTGGGGCCAACGTCCTGACTTTC. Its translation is CASSSYSGANVLTF.

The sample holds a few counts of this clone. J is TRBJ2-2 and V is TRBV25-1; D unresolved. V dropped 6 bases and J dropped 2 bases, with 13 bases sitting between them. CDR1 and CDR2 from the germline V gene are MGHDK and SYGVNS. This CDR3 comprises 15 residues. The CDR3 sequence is CASRKSTDNTGELFF. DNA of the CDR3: TGTGCCAGCAGGAAAAGTACAGATAACACCGGGGAGCTGTTTTTT.

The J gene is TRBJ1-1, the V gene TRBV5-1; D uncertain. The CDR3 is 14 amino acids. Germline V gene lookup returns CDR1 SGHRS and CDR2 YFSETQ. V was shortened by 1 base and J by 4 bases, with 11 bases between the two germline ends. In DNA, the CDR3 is TGCGCCAGCAGCTTGAGGGTCGGTACCACTGAAGCTTTCTTT. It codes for CASSLRVGTTEAFF.

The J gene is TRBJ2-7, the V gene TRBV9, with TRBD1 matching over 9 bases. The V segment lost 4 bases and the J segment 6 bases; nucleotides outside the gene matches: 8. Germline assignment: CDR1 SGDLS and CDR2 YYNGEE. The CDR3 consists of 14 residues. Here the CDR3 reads CASSMGQGEAEQYF. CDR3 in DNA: TGTGCCAGCAGCATGGGACAGGGAGAGGCCGAGCAGTACTTC.

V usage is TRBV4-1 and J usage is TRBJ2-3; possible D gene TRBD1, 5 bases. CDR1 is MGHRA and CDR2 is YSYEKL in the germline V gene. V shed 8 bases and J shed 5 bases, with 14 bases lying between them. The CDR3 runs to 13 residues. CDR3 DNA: TGCGCCAGCGGGCGTGGGGCATTAGATACGCAGTATTTT. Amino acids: CASGRGALDTQYF.

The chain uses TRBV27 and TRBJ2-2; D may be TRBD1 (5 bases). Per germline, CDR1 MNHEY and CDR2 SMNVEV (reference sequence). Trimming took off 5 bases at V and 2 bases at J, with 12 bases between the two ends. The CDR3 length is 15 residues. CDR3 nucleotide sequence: TGTGCCAGCAGTCGGGCAGGGCCCAACACCGGGGAGCTGTTTTTT. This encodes CASSRAGPNTGELFF.

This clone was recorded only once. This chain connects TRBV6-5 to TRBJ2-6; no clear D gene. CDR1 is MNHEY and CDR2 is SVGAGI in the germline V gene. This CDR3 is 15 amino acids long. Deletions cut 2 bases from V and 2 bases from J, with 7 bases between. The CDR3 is CASSYRTTGANVLTF. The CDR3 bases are TGTGCCAGCAGTTACCGAACGACTGGGGCCAACGTCCTGACTTTC.

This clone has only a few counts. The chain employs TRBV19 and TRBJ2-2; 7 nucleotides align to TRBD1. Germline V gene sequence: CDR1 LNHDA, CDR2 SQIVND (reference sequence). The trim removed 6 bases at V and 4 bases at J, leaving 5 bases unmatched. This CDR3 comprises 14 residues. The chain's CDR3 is CASSTTGVTGELFF. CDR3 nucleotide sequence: TGTGCCAGTAGCACAACAGGGGTCACCGGGGAGCTGTTTTTT.

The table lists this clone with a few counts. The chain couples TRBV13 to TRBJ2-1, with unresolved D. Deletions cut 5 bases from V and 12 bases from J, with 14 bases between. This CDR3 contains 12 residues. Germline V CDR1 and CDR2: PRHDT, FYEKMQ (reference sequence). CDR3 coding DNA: TGTGCCAGCAGCATCAGCCCAAACGGGCAGTTCTTC. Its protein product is CASSISPNGQFF.

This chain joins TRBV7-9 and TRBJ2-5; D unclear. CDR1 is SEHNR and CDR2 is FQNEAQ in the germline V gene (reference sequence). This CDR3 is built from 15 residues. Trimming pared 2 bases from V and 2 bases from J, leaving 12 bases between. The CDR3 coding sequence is TGTGCCAGCAGCTTACGCTTGGGCCAGCAAGAGACCCAGTACTTC. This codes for CASSLRLGQQETQYF.

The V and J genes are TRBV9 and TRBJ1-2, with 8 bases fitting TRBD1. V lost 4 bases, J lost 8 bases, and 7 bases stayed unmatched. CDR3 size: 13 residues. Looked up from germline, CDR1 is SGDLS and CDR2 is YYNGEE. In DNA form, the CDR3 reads TGTGCCAGCAGCTTTCAGACAGGGGTCGGCTACACCTTC. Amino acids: CASSFQTGVGYTF.

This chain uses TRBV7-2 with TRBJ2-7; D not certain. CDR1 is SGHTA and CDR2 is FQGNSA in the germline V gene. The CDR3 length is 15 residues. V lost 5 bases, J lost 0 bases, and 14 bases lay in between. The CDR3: CASSPGLVTSYEQYF. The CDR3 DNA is TGTGCCAGCAGCCCCGGTTTGGTAACCTCCTACGAGCAGTACTTC.

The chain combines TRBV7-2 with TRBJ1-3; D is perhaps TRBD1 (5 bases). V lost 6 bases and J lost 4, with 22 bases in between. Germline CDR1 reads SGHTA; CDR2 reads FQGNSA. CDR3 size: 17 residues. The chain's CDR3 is CASSPGRRAGYGNTIYF. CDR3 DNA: TGTGCCAGCAGTCCGGGACGGAGAGCCGGGTACGGAAACACCATATATTTT. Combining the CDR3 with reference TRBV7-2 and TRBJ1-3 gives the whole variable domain GAGVSQSPSNKVTEKGKDVELRCDPISGHTALYWYRQSLGQGLEFLIYFQGNSAPDKSGLPSDRFSAERTGGSVSTLTIQRTQQEDSAVYLCASSPGRRAGYGNTIYFGEGSWLTVV.